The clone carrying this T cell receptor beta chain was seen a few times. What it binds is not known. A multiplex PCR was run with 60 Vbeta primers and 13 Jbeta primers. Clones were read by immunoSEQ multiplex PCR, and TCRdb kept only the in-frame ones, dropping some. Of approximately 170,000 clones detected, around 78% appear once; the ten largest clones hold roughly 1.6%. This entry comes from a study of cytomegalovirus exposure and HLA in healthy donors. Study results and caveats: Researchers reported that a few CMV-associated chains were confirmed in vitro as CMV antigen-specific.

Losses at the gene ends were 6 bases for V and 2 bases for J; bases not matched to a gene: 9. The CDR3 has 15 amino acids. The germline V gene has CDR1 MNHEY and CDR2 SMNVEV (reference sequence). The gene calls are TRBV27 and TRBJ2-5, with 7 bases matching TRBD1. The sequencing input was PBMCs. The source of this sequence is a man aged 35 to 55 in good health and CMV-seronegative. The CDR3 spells CASRVQGVRQETQYF. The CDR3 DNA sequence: TGTGCCAGCAGGGTCCAGGGGGTAAGGCAAGAGACCCAGTACTTC.